These 15 T cell receptor beta chains came from one sample sequenced in a study of CD8 T cells in Susac syndrome. RNA, at about 0.45 to 1 ug, was reverse transcribed with random hexamers. A single record per CDR3 protein comes from TCRdb applying MiXCR to the immunoSEQ multiplex PCR reads. Among 200,000 to 250,000 distinct CDR3 sequences, approximately 90% were seen once, and the ten largest hold roughly 0.13%. The sequencing sample was made of CD8+ T cells from PBMCs. The receptors derive from a human donor with multiple sclerosis.

The chain links TRBV30 to TRBJ2-7; 7 bases fit TRBD1. The CDR3 consists of 14 residues. Germline CDR1 reads GTSNPN; CDR2 reads SVGIG (reference sequence). V lost 5 bases and J lost 4; bases outside the gene matches: 11. The CDR3 nucleotides are TGTGCCTGGGGAATCCGGGACAGCCTGTACGAGCAGTACTTC. Translating gives CAWGIRDSLYEQYF.

The genes are TRBV20-1 and TRBJ2-1; possibly TRBD2 for D (6 bases). This CDR3 is 9 amino acids long. Germline CDR1 is DFQATT and CDR2 is SNEGSKA (reference sequence). The CDR3 DNA is TGCGTCCAAGGGAGGGAGCAGTTCTTC. Protein product: CVQGREQFF.

This chain connects TRBV6-1 to TRBJ1-5; the match to TRBD1 covers 7 bases. V gave up 5 bases and J gave up 2 bases; unmatched junction bases: 12. The CDR3 has 17 residues. The V gene's germline CDR1 is MNHNS and CDR2 SASEGT. The CDR3: CASSTPKDRVGNQPQHF. In DNA, the CDR3 is TGTGCCAGCAGTACGCCTAAAGACAGGGTGGGCAATCAGCCCCAGCATTTT.

The chain recombines TRBV20-1 with TRBJ2-7; 9 nucleotides match TRBD2. The CDR3 runs to 16 residues. Germline V gives CDR1 DFQATT, CDR2 SNEGSKA (reference sequence). Trimming cost V 0 bases and J 2 bases; bases outside gene matches: 8. CDR3 in amino acids: CSARDFPSGVTYEQYF. The CDR3 DNA reads TGCAGTGCTAGAGATTTCCCTAGCGGGGTGACCTACGAGCAGTACTTC.

This chain uses TRBV9 with TRBJ2-1; D perhaps matches TRBD1 (6 bases). CDR1 is SGDLS and CDR2 is YYNGEE in the germline V gene. V was pared by 2 bases and J by 2 bases, with 8 bases between. This CDR3 spans 14 amino acids. The CDR3 DNA is TGTGCCAGCAGCGTTGGGGGCGCCTACAATGAGCAGTTCTTC. It specifies CASSVGGAYNEQFF. The complete variable domain, with remaining parts taken from reference TRBV9 and TRBJ2-1, reads DSGVTQTPKHLITATGQRVTLRCSPRSGDLSVYWYQQSLDQGLQFLIQYYNGEERAKGNILERFSAQQFPDLHSELNLSSLELGDSALYFCASSVGGAYNEQFFGPGTRLTVL.

V is TRBV12-3 or TRBV12-4 and J is TRBJ1-2; D ambiguous. Trimming took off 3 bases at V and 7 bases at J, with 15 bases between the two ends. The CDR3 covers 14 residues. The CDR3 here is CASSFRVERFGYTF. In DNA, the CDR3 is TGTGCCAGCAGTTTCAGAGTCGAAAGGTTTGGCTACACCTTC.

The CDR3 spells CAISEVAVNTEAFF. CDR3 bases: TGTGCCATCAGTGAGGTGGCAGTGAACACTGAAGCTTTCTTT. The V and J genes are TRBV10-3 and TRBJ1-1; D gene uncertain. V was shortened by 2 bases and J by 0 bases, with 7 bases between the two germline ends. CDR1 is ENHRY, CDR2 SYGVKD, per germline. The CDR3 consists of 14 residues.

The V and J genes are TRBV27 and TRBJ2-1; D not resolved. Between the trimmed V and J ends, which lost 6 bases and 9 bases, there was a span of 18 bases. This CDR3 is built from 14 residues. Germline assignment: CDR1 MNHEY and CDR2 SMNVEV (reference sequence). The chain's CDR3 is CASSPRVVVGEQFF. The DNA of the CDR3 is TGTGCCAGCAGCCCTCGCGTGGTGGTAGGTGAGCAGTTCTTC.

The V gene is TRBV28, the J gene TRBJ2-1; D is tentatively TRBD1 or TRBD2 (5 bases each). The V gene lost 2 bases and the J gene lost 2 bases, with 7 bases spanning the gap. The V gene's germline CDR1 is MDHEN and CDR2 SYDVKM. The CDR3 consists of 14 residues. As DNA, the CDR3 is TGTGCCAGCAGTTTAGGGGGTCCCTACAATGAGCAGTTCTTC. Protein sequence: CASSLGGPYNEQFF.

The chain is built from TRBV7-9 and TRBJ2-4, with D possibly matching TRBD1 (8 bases). Germline CDR1 reads SEHNR; CDR2 reads FQNEAQ (reference sequence). This CDR3 comprises 14 residues. The V gene lost 4 bases and the J gene lost 8 bases, with 15 bases spanning the gap. The CDR3 loop reads CASSSTGGGDIQYF. CDR3 DNA sequence: TGTGCCAGCAGCTCAACAGGGGGAGGGGACATTCAGTACTTC.

The V call is TRBV6-1, the J call TRBJ2-5; possible D gene TRBD1, 5 bases. Germline V gives CDR1 MNHNS, CDR2 SASEGT. V lost 6 bases, J lost 5 bases, and 16 bases lay in between. The CDR3 consists of 14 residues. CDR3 sequence: CASSETPKGETQYF. In DNA, the CDR3 is TGTGCCAGCAGCGAAACTCCGAAGGGGGAGACCCAGTACTTC.

The chain links TRBV27 to TRBJ2-1, with D perhaps matching TRBD2 (6 bases). CDR3 length: 15 amino acids. Germline V gene lookup returns CDR1 MNHEY and CDR2 SMNVEV (reference sequence). Trimming shortened V by 3 bases and J by 2 bases, and 11 bases separated the two germline ends. The CDR3 reads CASSFSGPPYNEQFF. The CDR3 DNA sequence: TGTGCCAGCAGTTTCAGCGGGCCACCCTACAATGAGCAGTTCTTC.

The V and J genes are TRBV4-3 and TRBJ2-7, with unresolved D. Per germline, CDR1 LGHNA and CDR2 YSLEER. Trimming stripped 0 bases from V and 2 bases from J, with 5 bases between. The CDR3 loop spans 13 amino acids. DNA of the CDR3: TGCGCCAGCAGCCAAGAAGTAGCCTACGAGCAGTACTTC. Translated: CASSQEVAYEQYF.

The V gene is TRBV9, the J gene TRBJ1-2, with unresolved D. CDR1 is SGDLS and CDR2 is YYNGEE in the germline V gene. This CDR3 spans 15 amino acids. V lost 4 bases and J lost 0, with 13 bases in between. The CDR3 DNA follows: TGTGCCAGCAGCTCCCCCCGCCAAGCTAACTATGGCTACACCTTC. Protein product: CASSSPRQANYGYTF. Full variable domain (remainder filled in from reference TRBV9 and TRBJ1-2): DSGVTQTPKHLITATGQRVTLRCSPRSGDLSVYWYQQSLDQGLQFLIQYYNGEERAKGNILERFSAQQFPDLHSELNLSSLELGDSALYFCASSSPRQANYGYTFGSGTRLTVV.

J is TRBJ2-5 and V is TRBV9, with 9 bases lining up with TRBD2. The CDR3 has 14 residues. V shed 3 bases, J shed 2 bases, and the junction held 2 bases outside the gene matches. Per the germline V gene, CDR1 is SGDLS and CDR2 is YYNGEE. The CDR3 nucleotides read TGTGCCAGCAGCGCTCTAGCGGGGCAAGAGACCCAGTACTTC. The encoded protein is CASSALAGQETQYF.